These T cell receptor beta chains were read from a single sample in a study of T cell responses to AZD1222 COVID-19 vaccine. Libraries were prepared by immunoSEQ multiplex PCR; TCRdb keeps only in-frame clonotypes and omits some of them. The sample includes 120,000 to 150,000 clones, over 85% seen only once; the top ten take less than 7%. The sequencing used peripheral blood, collected on day 0 of AZD1222 vaccination. The receptors here all came from an adult in good health. CDR3s leave out the opening cysteine and the closing phenylalanine or tryptophan.

TRBV30 AWSHRTGTYEQY
TRBV27 ASSGGNYNSPLH
TRBV29-1 SVGALYADTQY
TRBV25-1 ASSERGQGETQY
TRBV7-8 ASSLGRENTGELF
TRBV7-2 ASSLGIQGGGRAF
TRBV30 AWSFLGVPLH
TRBV7-9 ASSLSTITVRNTIY
TRBV4-3 ASSLFAGETEAF
TRBV11-2 ASSLQGLADIGTYEQY
TRBV9 ASSPASGSNTDTQY